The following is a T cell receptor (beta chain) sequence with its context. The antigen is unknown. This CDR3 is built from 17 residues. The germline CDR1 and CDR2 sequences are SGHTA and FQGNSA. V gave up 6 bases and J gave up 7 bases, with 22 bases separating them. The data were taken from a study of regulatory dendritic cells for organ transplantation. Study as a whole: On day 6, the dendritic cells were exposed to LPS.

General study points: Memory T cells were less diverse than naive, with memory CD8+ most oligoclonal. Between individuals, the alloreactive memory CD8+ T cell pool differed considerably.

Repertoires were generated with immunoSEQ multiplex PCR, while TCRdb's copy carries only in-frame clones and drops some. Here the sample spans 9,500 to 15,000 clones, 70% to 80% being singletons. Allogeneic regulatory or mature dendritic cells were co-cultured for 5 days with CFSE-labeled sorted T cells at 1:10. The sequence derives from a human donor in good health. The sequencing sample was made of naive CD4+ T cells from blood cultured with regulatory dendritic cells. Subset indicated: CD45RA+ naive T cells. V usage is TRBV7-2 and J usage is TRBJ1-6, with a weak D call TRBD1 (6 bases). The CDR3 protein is CASRPVGGGASNSPLHF. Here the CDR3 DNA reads TGTGCCAGCAGACCTGTCGGGGGGGGCGCGTCGAATTCACCCCTCCACTTT.